This T cell receptor beta chain was sequenced during a study of blood T cell repertoires in COVID-19. This clone was detected ten times or more. As originally analysed: Using reference gene primer amplification, nucleated cell counts were estimated. Only in-frame clones appear in the TCRdb table, and some are missing; sequencing was by immunoSEQ multiplex PCR. The V and J calls and clone size were taken over from that table, and D and trimming were inferred from the DNA. The sample holds over 300,000 clones; roughly 90% are singletons and the top ten take 0.95% to 1%. Trimming removed 0 bases at V and 0 bases at J, with 9 bases between. This CDR3 has 15 residues. The germline CDR1 and CDR2 sequences are SGDLS and YYNGEE.

This clonotype was obtained from a woman in her twenties or thirties with acute COVID-19. V usage is TRBV9 and J usage is TRBJ1-1; no definite D call. Sequencing was done on a sample of PBMCs or T cells enriched from blood (not recorded which). The CDR3 coding sequence is TGTGCCAGCAGCGTAGCTCTGGGCTTGAACACTGAAGCTTTCTTT. This translates into CASSVALGLNTEAFF.